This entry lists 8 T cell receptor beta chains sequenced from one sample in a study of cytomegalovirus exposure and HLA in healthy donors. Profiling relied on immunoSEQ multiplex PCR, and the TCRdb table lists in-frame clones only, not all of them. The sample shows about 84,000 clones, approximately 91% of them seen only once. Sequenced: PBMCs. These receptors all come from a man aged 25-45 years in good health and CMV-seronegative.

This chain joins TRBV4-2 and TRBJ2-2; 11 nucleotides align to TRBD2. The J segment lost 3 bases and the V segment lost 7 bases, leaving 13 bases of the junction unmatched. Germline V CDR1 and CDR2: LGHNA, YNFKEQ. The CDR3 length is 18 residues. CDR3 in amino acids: CASIGLASGRMDTGELFF. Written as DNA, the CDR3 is TGTGCCAGCATAGGGTTGGCTAGCGGGAGGATGGACACCGGGGAGCTGTTTTTT.

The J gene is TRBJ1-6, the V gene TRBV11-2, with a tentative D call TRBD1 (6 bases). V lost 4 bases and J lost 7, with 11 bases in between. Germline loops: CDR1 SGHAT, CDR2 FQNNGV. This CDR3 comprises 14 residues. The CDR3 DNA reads TGTGCCAGCAGCTGGTACAGGGAGAATTCACCCCTCCACTTT. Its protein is CASSWYRENSPLHF.

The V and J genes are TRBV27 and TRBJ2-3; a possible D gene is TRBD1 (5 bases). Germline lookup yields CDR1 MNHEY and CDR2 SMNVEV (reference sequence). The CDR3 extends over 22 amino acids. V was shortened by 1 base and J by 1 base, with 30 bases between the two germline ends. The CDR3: CASSLYAGAVLPTGGGTDTQYF. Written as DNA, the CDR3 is TGTGCCAGCAGTTTATATGCTGGGGCAGTTCTTCCTACGGGCGGTGGCACAGATACGCAGTATTTT.

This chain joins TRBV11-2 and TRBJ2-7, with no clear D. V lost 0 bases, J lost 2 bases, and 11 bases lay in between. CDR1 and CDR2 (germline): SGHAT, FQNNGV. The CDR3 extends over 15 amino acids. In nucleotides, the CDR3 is TGTGCCAGCAGCTTAGACCCCCTAAGCACCTACGAGCAGTACTTC. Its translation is CASSLDPLSTYEQYF.

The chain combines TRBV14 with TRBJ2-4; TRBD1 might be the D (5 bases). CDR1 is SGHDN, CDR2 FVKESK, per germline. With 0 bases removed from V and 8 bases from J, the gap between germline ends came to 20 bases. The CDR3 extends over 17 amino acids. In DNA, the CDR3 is TGTGCCAGCAGCCAAGATCAATATACGCCAGGGAAGGACATTCAGTACTTC. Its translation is CASSQDQYTPGKDIQYF.

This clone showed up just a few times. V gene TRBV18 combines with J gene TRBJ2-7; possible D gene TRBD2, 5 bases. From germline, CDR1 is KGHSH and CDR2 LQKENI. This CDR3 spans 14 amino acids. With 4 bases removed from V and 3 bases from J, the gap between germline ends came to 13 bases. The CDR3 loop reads CASSRETGSYEQYF. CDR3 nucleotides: TGTGCCAGCTCACGCGAGACTGGGAGCTACGAGCAGTACTTC.

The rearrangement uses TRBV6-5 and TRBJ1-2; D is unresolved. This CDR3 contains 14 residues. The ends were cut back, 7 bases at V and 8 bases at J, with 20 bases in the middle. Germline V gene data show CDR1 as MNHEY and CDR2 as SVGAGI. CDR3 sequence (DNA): TGTGCCAGCACGCCCAGCCCCGGGGATAGGGGCTACACCTTC. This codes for CASTPSPGDRGYTF.

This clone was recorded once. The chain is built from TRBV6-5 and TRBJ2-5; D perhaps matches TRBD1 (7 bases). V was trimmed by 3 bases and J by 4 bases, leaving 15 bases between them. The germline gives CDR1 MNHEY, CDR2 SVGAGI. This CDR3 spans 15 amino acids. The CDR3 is CASSYRSGGPETQYF. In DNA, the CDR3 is TGTGCCAGCAGTTATCGTTCAGGGGGGCCAGAGACCCAGTACTTC.